This T cell receptor beta chain came from a study of T cells in Graves' hyperthyroidism and ophthalmopathy. Germline V gene sequence: CDR1 PRHDT, CDR2 FYEKMQ (reference sequence). V lost 1 base and J lost 7; bases outside the gene matches: 2. The length of the CDR3 is 14 residues. Researchers amplified the TCR beta CDR3 regions from RNA transcripts. TCR CDR3 underwent first-round RT-PCR with the HTBI primer set. A single record per CDR3 protein comes from TCRdb applying MiXCR to the multiplex PCR reads. The sample comprises 410,000 or so distinct CDR3 sequences, roughly 15% of which are singletons, and about 13% rests with the top ten. This clonotype was counted at least ten times.

The source material was blood. The chain recombines TRBV13 with TRBJ1-4, with TRBD1 matching 8 bases. This sequence originates from a man aged 18 to 35 with Graves' ophthalmopathy. The CDR3 bases are TGTGCCAGCAGCTTAGACGGGACAGGTGAAAAACTGTTTTTT. Amino acids: CASSLDGTGEKLFF.